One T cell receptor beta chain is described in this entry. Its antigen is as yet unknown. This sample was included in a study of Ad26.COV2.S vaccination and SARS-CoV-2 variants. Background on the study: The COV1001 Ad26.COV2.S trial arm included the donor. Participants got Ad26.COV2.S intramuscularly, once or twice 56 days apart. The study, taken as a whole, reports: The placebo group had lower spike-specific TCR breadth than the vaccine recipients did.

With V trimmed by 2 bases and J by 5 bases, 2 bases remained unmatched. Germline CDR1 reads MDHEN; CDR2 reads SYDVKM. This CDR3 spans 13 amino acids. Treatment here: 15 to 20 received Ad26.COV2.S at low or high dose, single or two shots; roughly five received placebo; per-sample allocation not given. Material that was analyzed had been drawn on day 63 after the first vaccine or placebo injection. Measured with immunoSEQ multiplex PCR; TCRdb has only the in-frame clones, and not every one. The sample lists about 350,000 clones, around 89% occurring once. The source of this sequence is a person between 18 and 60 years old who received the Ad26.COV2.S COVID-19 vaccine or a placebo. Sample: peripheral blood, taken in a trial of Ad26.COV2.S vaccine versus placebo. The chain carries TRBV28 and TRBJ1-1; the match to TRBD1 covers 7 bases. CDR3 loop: CASSLPQGTEAFF. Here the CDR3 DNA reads TGTGCCAGCAGTTTACCACAGGGGACTGAAGCTTTCTTT.